This T cell receptor (beta chain) was documented in a study of cytomegalovirus exposure and HLA in healthy donors. Study information: One earlier analysis, a look at 150 million to 200 million T cells, found about 100 million unique TCR beta sequences.

Study results and caveats: In a later analysis, HLA-C alleles had the fewest associated TCRs, DRB1 alleles the most. TCR beta V- and J-gene trimming, according to a later analysis, was linked to a missense DCLRE1C variant.

The PCR used 60 Vbeta and 13 Jbeta primers. TCRdb keeps only in-frame clones here, not all; method: immunoSEQ multiplex PCR. The table shows about 190,000 clones, with roughly four fifths occurring only once. Donors likely had unrecorded immune exposures despite being nominally healthy when sampled. CDR1 and CDR2 from the germline V gene are LNHDA and SQIVND (reference sequence). CDR3 length: 17 residues. Trimming left V 3 bases short and J 11 bases short, with 23 bases between. This clone turned up a few times. Its antigen is not known. Sample: PBMCs. The chain recombines TRBV19 with TRBJ1-6; tentative D call: TRBD1 (5 bases). The sequence was obtained from a woman in her 30s in good health and CMV-seropositive. CDR3 DNA: TGTGCCAGTAGTATCCTCCCCGGGGACTGGGGGAAGCCACCCCTCCACTTT. This encodes CASSILPGDWGKPPLHF.